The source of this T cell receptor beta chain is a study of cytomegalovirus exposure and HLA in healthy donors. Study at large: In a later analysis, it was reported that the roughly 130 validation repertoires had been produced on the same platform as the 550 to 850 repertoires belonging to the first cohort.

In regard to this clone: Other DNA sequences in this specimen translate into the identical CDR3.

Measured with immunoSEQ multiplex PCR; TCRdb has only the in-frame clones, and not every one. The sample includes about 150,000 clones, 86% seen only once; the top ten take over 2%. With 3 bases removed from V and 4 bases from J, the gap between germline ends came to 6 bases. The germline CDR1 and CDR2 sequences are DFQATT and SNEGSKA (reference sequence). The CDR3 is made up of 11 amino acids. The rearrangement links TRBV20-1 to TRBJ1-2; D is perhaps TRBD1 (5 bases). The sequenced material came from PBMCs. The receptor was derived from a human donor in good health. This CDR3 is CSARQGYGYTF. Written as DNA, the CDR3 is TGCAGTGCTAGGCAGGGCTATGGCTACACCTTC.